This T cell receptor (beta chain) was recorded in a study of control samples from healthy donors and cancer patients. In germline, CDR1 is SNHLY, CDR2 FYNNEI. There are 16 residues in the CDR3. The ends were cut back, 6 bases at V and 6 bases at J, with 22 bases in the middle. The assay was immunoSEQ multiplex PCR, and TCRdb's table has in-frame clones only and misses some. The sample has under 200,000 clones, over 85% seen once; the top ten hold around 8.5%. Specimen: blood. The TCR comes from a woman in her thirties or forties in good health. The rearrangement links TRBV2 to TRBJ2-3; D is perhaps TRBD2 (6 bases). CDR3 protein: CASSDRELGITDTQYF. CDR3 DNA sequence: TGTGCCAGCAGCGACCGGGAGTTAGGGATCACGGATACGCAGTATTTT.